The following is a T cell receptor beta chain sequence with its context. PBMCs came from more than 8.5 ml fresh peripheral blood. The data stem from a study of T cells in Graves' hyperthyroidism and ophthalmopathy. TCR beta CDR3 regions were amplified from RNA. During a first-round RT-PCR of the TCR CDR3, the HTBI primer set was used. TCRdb used MiXCR to reprocess the multiplex PCR reads, holding one entry per CDR3 protein. The sample contains 730,000 or so distinct CDR3 sequences, over 15% of which appear only once. The sample comprised blood. This TCR came from a woman between 50 and 59 years old with Graves' hyperthyroidism that later progressed to Graves' ophthalmopathy.

For the CDR3, the DNA is TGTGCCAGCAGTCAAGGAGTAGGTTGGAATAATTCACCCCTCCACTTT. Residues: CASSQGVGWNNSPLHF. The chain is built from TRBV7-8 and TRBJ1-6; no reliable D call. The germline V gene encodes CDR1 SGHVS and CDR2 FQNEAQ. The CDR3 has 16 amino acids. Trimming left V 6 bases short and J 5 bases short, with 17 bases between.